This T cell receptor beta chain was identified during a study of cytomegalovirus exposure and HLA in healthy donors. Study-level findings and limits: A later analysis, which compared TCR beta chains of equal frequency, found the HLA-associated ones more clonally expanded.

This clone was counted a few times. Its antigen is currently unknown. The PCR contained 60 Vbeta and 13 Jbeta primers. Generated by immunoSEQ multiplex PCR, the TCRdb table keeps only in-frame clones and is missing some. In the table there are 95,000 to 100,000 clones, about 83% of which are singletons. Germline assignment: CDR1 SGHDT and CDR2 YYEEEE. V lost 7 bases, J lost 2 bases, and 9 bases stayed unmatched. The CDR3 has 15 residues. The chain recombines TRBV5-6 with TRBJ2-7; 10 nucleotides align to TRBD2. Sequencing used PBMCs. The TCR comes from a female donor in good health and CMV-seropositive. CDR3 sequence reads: CASAYGTSDPYEQYF. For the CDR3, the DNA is TGTGCCAGCGCATACGGGACTAGCGACCCCTACGAGCAGTACTTC.